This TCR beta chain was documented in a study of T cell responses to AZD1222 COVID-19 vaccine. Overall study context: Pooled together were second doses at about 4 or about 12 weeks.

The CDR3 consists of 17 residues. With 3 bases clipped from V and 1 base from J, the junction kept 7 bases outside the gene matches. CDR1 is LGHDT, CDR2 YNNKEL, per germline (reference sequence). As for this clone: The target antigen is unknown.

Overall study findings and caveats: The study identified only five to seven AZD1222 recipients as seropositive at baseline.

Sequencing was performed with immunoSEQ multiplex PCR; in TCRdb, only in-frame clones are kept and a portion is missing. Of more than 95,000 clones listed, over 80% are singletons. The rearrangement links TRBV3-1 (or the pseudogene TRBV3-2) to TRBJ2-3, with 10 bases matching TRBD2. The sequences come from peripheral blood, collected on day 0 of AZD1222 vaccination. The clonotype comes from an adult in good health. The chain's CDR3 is CASSHPEAGGRTDTQYF. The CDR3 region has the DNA TGTGCCAGCAGCCATCCCGAAGCGGGGGGGCGCACAGATACGCAGTATTTT.